The 14 T cell receptor beta chains below come from one sample, sequenced in a study of PD-1 blockade in classical Hodgkin lymphoma. Profiled with immunoSEQ multiplex PCR; TCRdb holds only in-frame clones, not every one. The sample contains over 85,000 clones, 90% of which appear only once. Time point defined: cycle 4 day 1 (C4D1), after 6 weeks of nivolumab. All trial patients relapsed after autologous stem cell transplantation. The input for sequencing was peripheral blood mononuclear cells (PBMCs), taken before the fourth cycle of nivolumab. The receptor source for this set is a human donor with classical Hodgkin lymphoma.

V usage is TRBV7-3 and J usage is TRBJ2-6; D gene unclear. The germline V gene encodes CDR1 SGHTA and CDR2 FQGTGA. Deletions cut 6 bases from V and 0 bases from J, with 3 bases between. The CDR3 spans 13 residues. The CDR3 region has the DNA TGTGCCAGCAGGGACTCTGGGGCCAACGTCCTGACTTTC. The encoded protein is CASRDSGANVLTF. Variable domain in full (rest from reference TRBV7-3 and TRBJ2-6): GAGVSQTPSNKVTEKGKYVELRCDPISGHTALYWYRQSLGQGPEFLIYFQGTGAADDSGLPNDRFFAVRPEGSVSTLKIQRTERGDSAVYLCASRDSGANVLTFGAGSRLTVL.

This clone has only one observation. CDR3 residues: CASSDQAPGDFTKQYF. The CDR3 DNA follows: TGTGCCAGCAGCGATCAGGCCCCAGGGGATTTTACGAAGCAGTACTTC. V is TRBV7-2 and J is TRBJ2-7; possibly TRBD1 for D (6 bases). CDR1 and CDR2 from the germline V gene are SGHTA and FQGNSA. Trimming removed 5 bases from V and 8 bases from J, with 25 bases in between. The CDR3 runs to 16 residues.

The rearrangement uses TRBV6-6 and TRBJ1-6; a weak D match, TRBD1 (5 bases). This CDR3 has 15 amino acids. V gave up 6 bases and J gave up 1 base, with 10 bases separating them. Germline V gene sequence: CDR1 MNHNY, CDR2 SVGAGI (reference sequence). This chain's CDR3 is CASSDRGSYNSPLHF. The CDR3 bases are TGTGCCAGCAGCGACAGAGGGTCCTATAATTCACCCCTCCACTTT.

This chain links TRBV19 with TRBJ2-7; D gene unclear. CDR1 is LNHDA, CDR2 SQIVND, per germline (reference sequence). CDR3 length: 14 amino acids. Trimming left V 2 bases short and J 2 bases short, with 10 bases between. Written as DNA, the CDR3 is TGTGCCAGTAGTATATCGGCTAAGACCTACGAGCAGTACTTC. Translated: CASSISAKTYEQYF.

The chain couples TRBV5-1 to TRBJ2-1; 7 bases are a match to TRBD2. Trimming removed 0 bases from V and 5 bases from J; junction bases left unmatched: 2. The CDR3 has 14 amino acids. Per the germline V gene, CDR1 is SGHRS and CDR2 is YFSETQ. The CDR3 DNA is TGCGCCAGCAGCTTGGGCGGGACTAACAATGAGCAGTTCTTC. This gives the protein CASSLGGTNNEQFF.

This chain joins TRBV6-5 and TRBJ1-5; D gene unclear. CDR1 is MNHEY, CDR2 SVGAGI, per germline. The CDR3 runs to 14 residues. V dropped 2 bases and J dropped 9 bases, with 14 bases sitting between them. CDR3 nucleotides: TGTGCCAGCAGTTACGGACTCCCCCCGATGCCCCAGCATTTT. Protein: CASSYGLPPMPQHF.

In this sample, this clone turned up once. V and J are TRBV7-9 and TRBJ1-1; D unresolved. The V gene lost 5 bases and the J gene lost 4 bases, with 17 bases spanning the gap. CDR1 SEHNR and CDR2 FQNEAQ come from the germline V gene (reference sequence). This CDR3 is 15 amino acids long. Here the CDR3 DNA reads TGTGCCAGCAGCCGAGGCAGCTCGGAAGGCACTGAAGCTTTCTTT. Translation gives CASSRGSSEGTEAFF.

The J gene is TRBJ1-3, the V gene TRBV7-9; the D gene is possibly TRBD1 (5 bases). V was trimmed by 7 bases and J by 4 bases, leaving 11 bases between them. Germline lookup yields CDR1 SEHNR and CDR2 FQNEAQ (reference sequence). The CDR3 spans 13 residues. CDR3 nucleotide sequence: TGTGCCAGCATGGAGGGGATCGGAAACACCATATATTTT. Protein sequence: CASMEGIGNTIYF.

The J gene is TRBJ1-2, the V gene TRBV29-1, with 7 nucleotides matching TRBD1. The V gene's germline CDR1 is SQVTM and CDR2 ANQGSEA. The CDR3 is made up of 13 amino acids. V was clipped by 6 bases and J by 3 bases; unmatched bases: 7. The DNA for the CDR3 is TGCAGCGTGGCCATGGACAGGTACTATGGCTACACCTTC. This codes for CSVAMDRYYGYTF.

This chain joins TRBV7-2 and TRBJ1-2, with D possibly TRBD1 on 6 matching bases. Trimming removed 2 bases at V and 8 bases at J, with 18 bases between. The germline V gene has CDR1 SGHTA and CDR2 FQGNSA. The CDR3 covers 15 residues. CDR3 region: CASSLLGGRLGGYTF. CDR3 sequence (DNA): TGTGCCAGCAGCTTATTGGGGGGGCGCTTAGGCGGCTACACCTTC.

The V and J genes are TRBV5-1 and TRBJ2-7, with D uncertain. Trimming removed 0 bases at V and 2 bases at J, with 6 bases between. CDR3 length equals 13 residues. CDR1 is SGHRS and CDR2 is YFSETQ in the germline V gene. CDR3 in amino acids: CASSLESAYEQYF. The DNA for the CDR3 is TGCGCCAGCAGCTTGGAGTCCGCCTACGAGCAGTACTTC.

The genes are TRBV6-1 and TRBJ2-1; possible D gene TRBD2, 6 bases. This CDR3 region has 15 residues. V was shortened by 7 bases and J by 6 bases, with 19 bases between the two germline ends. The germline V gene encodes CDR1 MNHNS and CDR2 SASEGT. In nucleotides, the CDR3 is TGTGCCAGCATCGGAGTGGGGGGAGTGTTCAATGAGCAGTTCTTC. Its protein is CASIGVGGVFNEQFF.

The rearrangement joins TRBV6-5 to TRBJ2-7; D remains unclear. The V and J ends lost 6 bases and 7 bases respectively, with 16 bases between them. The germline V gene has CDR1 MNHEY and CDR2 SVGAGI. This CDR3 has 13 residues. Here the CDR3 DNA reads TGTGCCAGCAGCCGCCACTCCCTCCGGGAGCAGTACTTC. Protein sequence: CASSRHSLREQYF.

The rearrangement joins TRBV9 to TRBJ2-5; 7 bases line up with TRBD1. Germline V gene sequence: CDR1 SGDLS, CDR2 YYNGEE. This CDR3 has 14 amino acids. J was trimmed by 1 base and V by 2 bases; bases with no gene match: 2. CDR3 DNA sequence: TGTGCCAGCAGCGTCTCAGGGGGCCAAGAGACCCAGTACTTC. This sequence encodes CASSVSGGQETQYF.